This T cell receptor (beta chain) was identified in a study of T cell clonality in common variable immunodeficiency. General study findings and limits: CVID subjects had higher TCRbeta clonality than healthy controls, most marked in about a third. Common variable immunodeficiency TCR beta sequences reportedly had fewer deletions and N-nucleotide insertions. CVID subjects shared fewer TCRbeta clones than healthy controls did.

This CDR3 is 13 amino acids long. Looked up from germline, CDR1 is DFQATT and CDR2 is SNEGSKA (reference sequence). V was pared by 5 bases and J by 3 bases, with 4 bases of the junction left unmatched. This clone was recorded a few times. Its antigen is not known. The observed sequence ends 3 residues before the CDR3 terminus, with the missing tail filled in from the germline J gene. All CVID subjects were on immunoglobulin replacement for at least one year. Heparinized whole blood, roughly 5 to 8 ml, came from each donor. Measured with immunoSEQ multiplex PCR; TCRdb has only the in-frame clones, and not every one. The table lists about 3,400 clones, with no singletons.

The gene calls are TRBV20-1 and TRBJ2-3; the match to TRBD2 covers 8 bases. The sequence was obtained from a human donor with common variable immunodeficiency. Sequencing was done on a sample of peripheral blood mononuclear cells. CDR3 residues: CSAPRGGTDTQYF. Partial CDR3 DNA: TGCAGTGCTCCCCGGGGGGGGACAGATACG.